Only a few counts were recorded for the clone carrying this T cell receptor beta chain. Antigen specificity is unknown. These data come from a study of naive and memory T cell subsets. Study-level points and caveats: From naive to CM, EM and EMRA, diversity decreased and Gini increased.

CMV status came from CD4+ T cell IFNgamma after overnight CMV lysate stimulation of fresh PBMCs. Both TRBC1 and TRBC2 were covered by a beta constant-region primer of two equimolar oligonucleotides. An oligonucleotide with the SP2 primer and a 12-nucleotide UMI was ligated to the cDNA 3' end. TCRdb itself ran the UMI-ligation and nested PCR reads through MiXCR, one entry per CDR3 protein. The sample has roughly 140,000 distinct CDR3 sequences, 15% to 20% seen once; the top ten hold approximately 0.13%. CDR3 length: 16 residues. Per the germline V gene, CDR1 is SQVTM and CDR2 is ANQGSEA. V trimming: 7 bases; J trimming: 0 bases; junction bases outside the gene matches: 9.

Material for sequencing was naive CD4+ T cells from blood. This chain links TRBV29-1 with TRBJ2-3; 11 bases fit TRBD2. The TCR sequence derives from a human donor in good health. CDR3 amino acids: CSASPWTSGSTDTQYF. The CDR3 nucleotides are TGCAGCGCTTCACCTTGGACTAGCGGGAGCACAGATACGCAGTATTTT.